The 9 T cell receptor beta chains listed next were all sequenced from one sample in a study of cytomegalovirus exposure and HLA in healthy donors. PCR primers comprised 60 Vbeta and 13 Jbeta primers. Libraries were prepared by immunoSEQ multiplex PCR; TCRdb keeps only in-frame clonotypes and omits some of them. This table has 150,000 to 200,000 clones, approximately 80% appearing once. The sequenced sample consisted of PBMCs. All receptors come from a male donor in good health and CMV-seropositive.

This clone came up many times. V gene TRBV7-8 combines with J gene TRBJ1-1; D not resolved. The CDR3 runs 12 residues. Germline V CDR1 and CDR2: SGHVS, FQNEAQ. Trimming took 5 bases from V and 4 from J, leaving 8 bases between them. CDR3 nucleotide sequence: TGTGCCAGCAGCCAATTCCCCACTGAAGCTTTCTTT. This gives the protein CASSQFPTEAFF. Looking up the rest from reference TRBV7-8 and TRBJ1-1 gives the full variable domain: GAGVSQSPRYKVAKRGQDVALRCDPISGHVSLFWYQQALGQGPEFLTYFQNEAQLDKSGLPSDRFFAERPEGSVSTLKIQRTQQEDSAVYLCASSQFPTEAFFGQGTRLTVV.

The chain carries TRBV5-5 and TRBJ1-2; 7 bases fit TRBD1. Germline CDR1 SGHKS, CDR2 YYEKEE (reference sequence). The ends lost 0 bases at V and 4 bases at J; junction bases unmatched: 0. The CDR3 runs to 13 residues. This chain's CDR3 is CASSLDRGYGYTF. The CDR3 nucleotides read TGTGCCAGCAGCTTGGACAGGGGCTATGGCTACACCTTC. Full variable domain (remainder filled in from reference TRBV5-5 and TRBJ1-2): DAGVTQSPTHLIKTRGQQVTLRCSPISGHKSVSWYQQVLGQGPQFIFQYYEKEERGRGNFPDRFSARQFPNYSSELNVNALLLGDSALYLCASSLDRGYGYTFGSGTRLTVV.

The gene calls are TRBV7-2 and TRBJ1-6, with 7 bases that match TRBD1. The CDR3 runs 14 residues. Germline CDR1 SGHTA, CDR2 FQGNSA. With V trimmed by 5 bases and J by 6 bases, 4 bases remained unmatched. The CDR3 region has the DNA TGTGCCAGCAGCGCGGGACAGCTTAATTCACCCCTCCACTTT. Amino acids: CASSAGQLNSPLHF.

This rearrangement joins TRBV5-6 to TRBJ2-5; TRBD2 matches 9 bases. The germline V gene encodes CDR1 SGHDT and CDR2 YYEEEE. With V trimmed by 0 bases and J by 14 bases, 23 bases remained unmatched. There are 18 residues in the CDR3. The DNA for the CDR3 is TGTGCCAGCAGCTTGGCTCGCCTAGCGGGGAATGGCCAAGAGACCCTCTACTTC. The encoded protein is CASSLARLAGNGQETLYF.

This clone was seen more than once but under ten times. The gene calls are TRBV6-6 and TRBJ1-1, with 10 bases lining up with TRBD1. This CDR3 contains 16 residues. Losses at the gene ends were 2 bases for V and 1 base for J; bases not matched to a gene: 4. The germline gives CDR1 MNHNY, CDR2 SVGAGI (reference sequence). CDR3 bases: TGTGCCAGCAGTTACGAAAGGACAGGGGGGAACACTGAAGCTTTCTTT. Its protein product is CASSYERTGGNTEAFF.

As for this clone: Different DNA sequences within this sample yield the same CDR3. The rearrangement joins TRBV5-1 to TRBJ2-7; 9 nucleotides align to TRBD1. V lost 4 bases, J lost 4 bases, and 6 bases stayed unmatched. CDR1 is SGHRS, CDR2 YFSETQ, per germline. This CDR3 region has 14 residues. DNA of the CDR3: TGCGCCAGCAGCAGGGGACAGGGCGGATACGAGCAGTACTTC. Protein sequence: CASSRGQGGYEQYF.

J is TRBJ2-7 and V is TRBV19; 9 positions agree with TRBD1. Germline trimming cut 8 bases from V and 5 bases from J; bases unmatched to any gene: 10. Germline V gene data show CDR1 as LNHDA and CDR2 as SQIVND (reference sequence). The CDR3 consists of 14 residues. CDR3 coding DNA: TGTGCCAGTGGTTTGACAGGGGGTGGCAACGAGCAGTACTTC. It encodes CASGLTGGGNEQYF.

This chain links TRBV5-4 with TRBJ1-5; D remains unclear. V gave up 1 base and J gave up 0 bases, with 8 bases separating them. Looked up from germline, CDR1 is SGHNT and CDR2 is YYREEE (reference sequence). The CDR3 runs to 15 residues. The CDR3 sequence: CASSLWPDSNQPQHF. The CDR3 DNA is TGTGCCAGCAGCTTGTGGCCAGATAGCAATCAGCCCCAGCATTTT.

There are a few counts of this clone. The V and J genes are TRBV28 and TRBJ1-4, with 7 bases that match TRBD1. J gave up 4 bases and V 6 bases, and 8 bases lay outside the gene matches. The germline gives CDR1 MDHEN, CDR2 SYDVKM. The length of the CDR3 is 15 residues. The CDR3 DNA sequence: TGTGCCAGCAGACAGACAGGGAACCTTAATGAAAAACTGTTTTTT. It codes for CASRQTGNLNEKLFF.